This TCR beta chain stems from a study of blood T cells in healthy people across ages (dated by TCRdb to 2015 to 2017). Background for the entire study: In model experiments, template switching captured roughly one uniquely barcoded TCR beta cDNA molecule for every two T cells. To track age-related changes in TCR beta repertoire diversity, the study relied on deep sequencing normalized with unique cDNA molecular identifiers. Two additional independent replicas of 1 million unique cDNA reads from the same blood draw were analyzed for two donors (one aged 18 to 30 and one aged 80 or older). Donors of different ages were randomly distributed across sequencing lanes to avoid experimental bias. The donors were divided into four age groups: young (average around 16 years), middle-aged (about 41), aged (roughly 66) and long-lived (more than 75).

The donors were roughly 40 Caucasian individuals from Russia, aged about 6 to 95 years, who were systemically healthy. Around 10 milliliters of peripheral blood were drawn from each donor into EDTA-treated Vacutainer tubes. Ficoll-Paque density-gradient centrifugation was used to isolate PBMCs, with at least 6.5 million obtained per sample. Trizol reagent was used to extract total RNA from PBMCs, with at least 6 micrograms per sample. Naive CD45RAhigh/CD27high T cell percentages were measured by flow cytometry on a PBMC aliquot from every donor. Trimmed from V: 1 base; trimmed from J: 5 bases; junction bases lacking a gene match: 6. CDR1 and CDR2 are read off the germline V gene as SGHAT and FQNNGV. The CDR3 starts with the cysteine, ends with the phenylalanine, and has 16 residues. The retained sequence is limited to the CDR3, 48 bases, with the frame set at the first base. Libraries were made using 5' RACE. A second PCR of roughly 6 to 12 cycles was performed with a sample-barcoded 5' primer and a J-beta primer mix. A template-switch 5' adaptor carrying 12 random nucleotides introduced a unique molecular identifier onto each TCR beta cDNA molecule. Each sample yielded at least 2.5 million CDR3-containing paired-end reads. First-strand cDNA synthesis was performed from all RNA using the Mint cDNA synthesis kit, with priming by a TRBC-specific oligonucleotide. Following uracil-DNA glycosylase treatment, all cDNA underwent a first 18-cycle PCR with the universal primers M1SS and BC2_uni_R. The paper's processing steps were these. For normalization, 1 million high-quality reads, each with a distinct molecular identifier, were randomly selected from each sample. Reads sharing molecular identifiers were discarded rather than binned into consensus sequences. MiTCR, set to a Q25 quality threshold and the strictest error-elimination algorithm, was used for CDR3 identification, clonotype clustering and error correction. A nonparametric unseen species model using Euler transformation provided a lower-bound estimate of total TCR beta diversity. TCRdb handled the public reads itself, with Q25 trimming in fastp and clone calling in MiXCR, and kept productive beta chains. Under each unique CDR3 protein, matching rows form one entry showing the most common genes and DNA. The V and J calls follow TCRdb's processing rather than the paper's. This sample gives roughly 1.9 million distinct CDR3 sequences in total; approximately 39% of them show up just once. Roughly 23% of the sample rests with the top ten.

Overall results and qualifications from the work: Observed TCR beta diversity correlated strongly with the percentage of naive T cells measured by flow cytometry. As age increased, observed TCR beta diversity per million T cells dropped in a roughly linear way, and a significant reduction was already evident by age about 40. Estimates of total diversity from one million sequenced T cells were regarded as lower bounds and underestimates. The long-lived group showed more naive CD4+ T cells, fewer expanded clones and increased TCR diversity than the aged group, suggesting age selection. Because the CMV infection status of the donors was unknown, age-related changes in expanded clonotypes may potentially have been confounded. Since profiling was done on bulk unsorted PBMCs, naive and antigen-experienced compartments could not be conclusively compared.

This clonotype was detected a few times. The antigen this receptor binds is unknown. No base quality information exists; no much larger clone differs at one position. This chain joins TRBV11-2 to TRBJ2-5; TRBD2 agrees with 11 junctional bases. The specimen sequenced was blood. The TCR originated in a human donor in good health. The nucleotide sequence reads as follows: TGTGCCAGCAGCTTAGGACTAGCGGGGATGGGGGAGACCCAGTACTTC. This encodes CASSLGLAGMGETQYF.